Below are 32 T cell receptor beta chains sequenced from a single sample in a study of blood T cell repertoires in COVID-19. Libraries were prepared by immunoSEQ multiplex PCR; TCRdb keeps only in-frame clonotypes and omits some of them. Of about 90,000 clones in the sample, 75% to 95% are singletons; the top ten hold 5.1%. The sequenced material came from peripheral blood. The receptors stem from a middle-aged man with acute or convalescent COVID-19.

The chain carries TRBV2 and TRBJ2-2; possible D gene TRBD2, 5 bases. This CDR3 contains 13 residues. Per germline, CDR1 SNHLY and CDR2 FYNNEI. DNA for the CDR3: TGTGGGTCTGAGGGTAGGGACACCGGGGAGCTGTTTTTT. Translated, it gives CGSEGRDTGELFF.

In DNA form, the CDR3 reads TGCGCCAGCAGCCAAGCCGCGTCGAGCTACAATGAGCAGTTCTTC. This encodes CASSQAASSYNEQFF. The chain links TRBV4-1 to TRBJ2-1; no clear D. V gave up 1 base and J gave up 3 bases, with 10 bases separating them. CDR1 MGHRA and CDR2 YSYEKL come from the germline V gene. CDR3 size: 15 residues.

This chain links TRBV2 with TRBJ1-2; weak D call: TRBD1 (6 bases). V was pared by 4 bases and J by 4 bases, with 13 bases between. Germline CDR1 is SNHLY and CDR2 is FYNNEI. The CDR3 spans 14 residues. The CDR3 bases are TGTGCCAGCAGTGTTACAGGGAAGATCTATGGCTACACCTTC. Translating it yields CASSVTGKIYGYTF.

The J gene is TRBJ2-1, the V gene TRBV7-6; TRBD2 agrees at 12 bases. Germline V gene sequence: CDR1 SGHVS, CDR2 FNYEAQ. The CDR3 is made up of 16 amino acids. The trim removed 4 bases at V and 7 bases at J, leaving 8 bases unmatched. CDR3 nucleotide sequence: TGTGCCAGCAGCTCGCTAGCGGGAGGGCCGGGAAATGAGCAGTTCTTC. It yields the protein CASSSLAGGPGNEQFF. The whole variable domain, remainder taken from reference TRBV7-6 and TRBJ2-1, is GAGVSQSPRYKVTKRGQDVALRCDPISGHVSLYWYRQALGQGPEFLTYFNYEAQQDKSGLPNDRFSAERPEGSISTLTIQRTEQRDSAMYRCASSSLAGGPGNEQFFGPGTRLTVL.

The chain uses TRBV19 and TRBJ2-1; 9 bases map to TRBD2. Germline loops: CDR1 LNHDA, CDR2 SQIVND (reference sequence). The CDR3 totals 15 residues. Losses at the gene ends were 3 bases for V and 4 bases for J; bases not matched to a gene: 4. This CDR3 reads CASSMASGIYNEQFF. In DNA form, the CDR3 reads TGTGCCAGTAGTATGGCTAGCGGGATATACAATGAGCAGTTCTTC.

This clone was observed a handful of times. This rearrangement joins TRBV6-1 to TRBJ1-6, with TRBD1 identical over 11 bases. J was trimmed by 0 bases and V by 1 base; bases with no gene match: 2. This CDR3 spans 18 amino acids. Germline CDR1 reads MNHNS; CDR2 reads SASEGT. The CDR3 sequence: CASSEVGTGGSYNSPLHF. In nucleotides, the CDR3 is TGTGCCAGCAGTGAAGTCGGGACAGGGGGCTCCTATAATTCACCCCTCCACTTT.

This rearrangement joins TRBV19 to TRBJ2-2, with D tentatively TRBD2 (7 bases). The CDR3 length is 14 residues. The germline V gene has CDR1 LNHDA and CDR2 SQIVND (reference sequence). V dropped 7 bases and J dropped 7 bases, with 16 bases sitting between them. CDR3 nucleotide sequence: TGTGCCAGTACCATTAGGGGGGGGATCGGGGAGCTGTTTTTT. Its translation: CASTIRGGIGELFF.

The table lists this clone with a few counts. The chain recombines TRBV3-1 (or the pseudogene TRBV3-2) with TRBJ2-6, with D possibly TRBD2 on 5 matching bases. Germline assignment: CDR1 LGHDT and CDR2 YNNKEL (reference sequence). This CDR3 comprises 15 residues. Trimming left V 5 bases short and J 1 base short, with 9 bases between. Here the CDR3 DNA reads TGTGCCAGCAGCTTAAGCGGTTCTGGGGCCAACGTCCTGACTTTC. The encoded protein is CASSLSGSGANVLTF.

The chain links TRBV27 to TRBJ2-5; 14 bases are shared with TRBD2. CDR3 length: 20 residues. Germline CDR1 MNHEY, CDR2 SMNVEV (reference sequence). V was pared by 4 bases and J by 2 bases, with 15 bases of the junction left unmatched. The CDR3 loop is CASSSTPISTSGRAQETQYF. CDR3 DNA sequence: TGTGCCAGCAGTTCAACTCCGATCTCGACTAGCGGGAGGGCACAAGAGACCCAGTACTTC.

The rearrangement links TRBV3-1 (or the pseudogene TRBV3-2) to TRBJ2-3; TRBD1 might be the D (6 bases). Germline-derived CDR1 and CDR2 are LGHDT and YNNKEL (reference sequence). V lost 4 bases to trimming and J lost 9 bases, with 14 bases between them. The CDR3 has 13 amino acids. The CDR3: CASSLLRDTTQYF. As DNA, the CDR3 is TGTGCCAGCAGCCTTCTTCGGGACACAACGCAGTATTTT.

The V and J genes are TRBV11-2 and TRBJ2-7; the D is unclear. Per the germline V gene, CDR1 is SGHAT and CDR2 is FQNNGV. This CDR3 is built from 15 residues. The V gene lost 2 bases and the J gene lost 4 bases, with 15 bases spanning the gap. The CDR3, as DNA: TGTGCCAGCAGCTTAAAGATCGGGTTCGAGTACGAGCAGTACTTC. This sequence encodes CASSLKIGFEYEQYF. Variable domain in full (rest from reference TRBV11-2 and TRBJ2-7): EAGVAQSPRYKIIEKRQSVAFWCNPISGHATLYWYQQILGQGPKLLIQFQNNGVVDDSQLPKDRFSAERLKGVDSTLKIQPAKLEDSAVYLCASSLKIGFEYEQYFGPGTRLTVT.

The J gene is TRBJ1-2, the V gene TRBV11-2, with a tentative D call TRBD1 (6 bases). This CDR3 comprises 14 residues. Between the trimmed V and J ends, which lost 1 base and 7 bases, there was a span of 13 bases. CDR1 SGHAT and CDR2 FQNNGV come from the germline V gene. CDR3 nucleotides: TGTGCCAGCAGCTTAGGTGGCAAGGGGGTTGGCTACACCTTC. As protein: CASSLGGKGVGYTF.

DNA of the CDR3: TGTGCCAGCAGCTTGGCCGGGACTACCTCCTACGAGCAGTACTTC. Protein: CASSLAGTTSYEQYF. The chain has TRBV5-5 and TRBJ2-7; 7 bases are a match to TRBD2. The CDR3 contains 15 residues. Germline lookup yields CDR1 SGHKS and CDR2 YYEKEE (reference sequence). The junction had 3 bases not matched to a gene; V was cut back by 0 bases and J by 0 bases. The full variable domain, completed using reference TRBV5-5 and TRBJ2-7, is DAGVTQSPTHLIKTRGQQVTLRCSPISGHKSVSWYQQVLGQGPQFIFQYYEKEERGRGNFPDRFSARQFPNYSSELNVNALLLGDSALYLCASSLAGTTSYEQYFGPGTRLTVT.

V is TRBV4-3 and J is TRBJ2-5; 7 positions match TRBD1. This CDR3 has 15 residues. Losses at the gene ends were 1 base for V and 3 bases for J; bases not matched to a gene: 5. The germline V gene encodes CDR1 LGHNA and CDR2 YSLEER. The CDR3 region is CASSQAPGTEETQYF. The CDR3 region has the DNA TGCGCCAGCAGCCAAGCCCCCGGGACAGAAGAGACCCAGTACTTC.

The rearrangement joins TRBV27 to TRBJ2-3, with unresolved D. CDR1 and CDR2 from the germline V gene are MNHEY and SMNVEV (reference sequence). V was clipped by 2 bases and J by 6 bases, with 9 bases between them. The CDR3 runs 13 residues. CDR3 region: CASSLARGDTQYF. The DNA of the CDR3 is TGTGCCAGCAGTTTAGCTCGAGGTGATACGCAGTATTTT.

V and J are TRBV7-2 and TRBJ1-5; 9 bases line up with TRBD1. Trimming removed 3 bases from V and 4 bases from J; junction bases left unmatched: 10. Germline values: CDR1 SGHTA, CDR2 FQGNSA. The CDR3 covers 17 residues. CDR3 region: CASSFRTGATSNQPQHF. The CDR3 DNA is TGTGCCAGCAGCTTCCGGACAGGGGCTACCAGTAATCAGCCCCAGCATTTT.

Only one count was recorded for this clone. The CDR3 DNA sequence: TGTGCCAGCAGCTTCCTAGGGGCTGGGGGCTCTGAAAAACTGTTTTTT. It yields the protein CASSFLGAGGSEKLFF. The chain combines TRBV5-6 with TRBJ1-4, with D possibly matching TRBD1 (6 bases). This CDR3 is built from 16 residues. Trimming removed 2 bases from V and 7 bases from J, with 18 bases in between. CDR1 is SGHDT and CDR2 is YYEEEE in the germline V gene.

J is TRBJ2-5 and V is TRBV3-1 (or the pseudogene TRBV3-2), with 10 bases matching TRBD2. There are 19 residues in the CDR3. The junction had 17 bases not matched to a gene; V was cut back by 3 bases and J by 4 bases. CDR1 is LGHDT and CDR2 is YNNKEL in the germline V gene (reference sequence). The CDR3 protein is CASSHMSGRVETFLETQYF. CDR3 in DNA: TGTGCCAGCAGCCATATGAGCGGGAGGGTAGAAACGTTCTTAGAGACCCAGTACTTC.

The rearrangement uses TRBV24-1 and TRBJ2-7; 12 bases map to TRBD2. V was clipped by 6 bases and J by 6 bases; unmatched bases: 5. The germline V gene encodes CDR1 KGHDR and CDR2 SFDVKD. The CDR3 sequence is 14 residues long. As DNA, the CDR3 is TGTGCCACCAGTTCACTAGCGGGAGGTCCCGAGCAGTACTTC. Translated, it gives CATSSLAGGPEQYF.

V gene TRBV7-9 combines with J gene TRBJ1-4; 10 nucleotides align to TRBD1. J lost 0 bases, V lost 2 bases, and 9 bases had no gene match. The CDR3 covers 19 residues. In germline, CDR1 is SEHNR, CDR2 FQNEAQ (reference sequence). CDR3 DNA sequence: TGTGCCAGCAGCTTACCCTTAGGACAGGGGGAGGCAACTAATGAAAAACTGTTTTTT. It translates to CASSLPLGQGEATNEKLFF.

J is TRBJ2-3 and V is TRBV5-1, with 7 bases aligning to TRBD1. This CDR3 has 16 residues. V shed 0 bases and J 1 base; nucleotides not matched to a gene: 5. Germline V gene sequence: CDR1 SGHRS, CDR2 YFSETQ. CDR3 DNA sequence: TGCGCCAGCAGCTTGGAGGGGGCCCCTCGCACAGATACGCAGTATTTT. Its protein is CASSLEGAPRTDTQYF.

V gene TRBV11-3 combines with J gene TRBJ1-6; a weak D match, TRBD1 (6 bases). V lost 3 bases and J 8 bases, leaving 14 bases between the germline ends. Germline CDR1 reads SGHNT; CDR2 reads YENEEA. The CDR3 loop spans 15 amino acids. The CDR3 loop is CASSLPGQWDSPLHF. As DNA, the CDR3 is TGTGCCAGCAGCTTGCCGGGACAATGGGATTCACCCCTCCACTTT.

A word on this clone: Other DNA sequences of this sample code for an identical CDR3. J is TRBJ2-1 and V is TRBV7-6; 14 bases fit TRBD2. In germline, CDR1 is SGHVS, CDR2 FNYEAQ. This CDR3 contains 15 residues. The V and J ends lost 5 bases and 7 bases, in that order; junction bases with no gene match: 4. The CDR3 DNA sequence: TGTGCCAGCAGCCCGGGACTAGCGGGAGTAAATGAGCAGTTCTTC. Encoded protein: CASSPGLAGVNEQFF. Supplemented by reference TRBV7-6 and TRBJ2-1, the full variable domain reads GAGVSQSPRYKVTKRGQDVALRCDPISGHVSLYWYRQALGQGPEFLTYFNYEAQQDKSGLPNDRFSAERPEGSISTLTIQRTEQRDSAMYRCASSPGLAGVNEQFFGPGTRLTVL.

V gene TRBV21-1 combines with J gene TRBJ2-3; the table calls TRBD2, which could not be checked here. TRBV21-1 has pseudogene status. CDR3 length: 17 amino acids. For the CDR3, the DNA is TGTGCCAGCAGCAAAAGAAATAGCGGGAGGGCCGCAGATACGCAGTATTTT. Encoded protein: CASSKRNSGRAADTQYF.

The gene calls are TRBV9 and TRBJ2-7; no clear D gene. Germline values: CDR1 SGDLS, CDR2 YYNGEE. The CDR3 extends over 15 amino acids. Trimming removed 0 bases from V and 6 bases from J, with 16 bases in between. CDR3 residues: CASSVGSSISGEQYF. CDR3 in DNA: TGTGCCAGCAGCGTAGGGTCCTCGATATCGGGCGAGCAGTACTTC.

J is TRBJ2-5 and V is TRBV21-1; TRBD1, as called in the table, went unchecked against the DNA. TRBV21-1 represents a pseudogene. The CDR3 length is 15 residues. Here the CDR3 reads CASSSKWRHQETQYF. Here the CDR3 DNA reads TGTGCCAGCAGCTCTAAGTGGCGACATCAAGAGACCCAGTACTTC.

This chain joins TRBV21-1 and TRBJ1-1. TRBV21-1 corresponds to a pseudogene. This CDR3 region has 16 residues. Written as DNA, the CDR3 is TGTGCCGGGCCACGGGGGTCCGTGAATCTGAACACTGAAGCTTTCTTT. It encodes CAGPRGSVNLNTEAFF.

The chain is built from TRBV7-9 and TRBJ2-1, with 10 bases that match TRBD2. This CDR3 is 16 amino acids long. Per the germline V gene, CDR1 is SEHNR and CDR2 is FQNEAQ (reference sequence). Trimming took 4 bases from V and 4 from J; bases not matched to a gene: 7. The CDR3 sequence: CASSYQLAGLYNEQFF. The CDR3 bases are TGTGCCAGCAGCTATCAACTAGCGGGATTATACAATGAGCAGTTCTTC.

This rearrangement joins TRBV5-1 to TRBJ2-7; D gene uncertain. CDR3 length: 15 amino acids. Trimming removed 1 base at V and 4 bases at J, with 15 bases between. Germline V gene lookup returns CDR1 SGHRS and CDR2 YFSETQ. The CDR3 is CASSLFYREPYEQYF. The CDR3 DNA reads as TGCGCCAGCAGCTTGTTTTACAGAGAGCCATACGAGCAGTACTTC. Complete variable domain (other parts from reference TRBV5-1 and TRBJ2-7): KAGVTQTPRYLIKTRGQQVTLSCSPISGHRSVSWYQQTPGQGLQFLFEYFSETQRNKGNFPGRFSGRQFSNSRSEMNVSTLELGDSALYLCASSLFYREPYEQYFGPGTRLTVT.

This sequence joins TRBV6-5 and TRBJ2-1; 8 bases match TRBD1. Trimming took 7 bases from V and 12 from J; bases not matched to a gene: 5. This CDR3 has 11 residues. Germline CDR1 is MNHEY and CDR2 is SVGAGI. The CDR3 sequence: CASTSGTGQFF. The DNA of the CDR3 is TGTGCCAGCACCTCCGGGACAGGGCAGTTCTTC.

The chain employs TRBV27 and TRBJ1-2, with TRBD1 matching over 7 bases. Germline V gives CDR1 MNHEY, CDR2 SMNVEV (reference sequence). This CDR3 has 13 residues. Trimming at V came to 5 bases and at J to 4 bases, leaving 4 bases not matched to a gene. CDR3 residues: CASSPGGLYGYTF. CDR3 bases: TGTGCCAGCAGTCCAGGGGGTCTCTATGGCTACACCTTC.

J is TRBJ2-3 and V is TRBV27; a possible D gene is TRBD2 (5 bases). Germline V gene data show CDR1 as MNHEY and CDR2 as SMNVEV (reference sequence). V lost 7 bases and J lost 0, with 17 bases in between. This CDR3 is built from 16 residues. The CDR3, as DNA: TGTGCCAGCACCAAACGCGGCGGGTTTAGCACAGATACGCAGTATTTT. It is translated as CASTKRGGFSTDTQYF.